This T cell receptor (beta chain) was sequenced for a study of shared clonotypes between healthy human individuals. Recent vaccinations or acute infections were absent in the healthy HIV-negative adult donors. Clones were read by immunoSEQ multiplex PCR, and TCRdb kept only the in-frame ones, dropping some. This table has about half a million clones, 70% to 85% appearing once. CDR3 length: 14 residues. Germline values: CDR1 MNHEY, CDR2 SVGAGI. V was shortened by 2 bases and J by 0 bases, with 8 bases between the two germline ends. J is TRBJ2-7 and V is TRBV6-5; maybe TRBD1 (6 bases). Sample: PBMCs. The sequence was collected from a woman aged 40 to 50 in good health. Some clones in this sample may be carry-over from other donors' samples. CDR3 nucleotide sequence: TGTGCCAGCAGTTACGGACAGTACTCCTACGAGCAGTACTTC. Amino acids: CASSYGQYSYEQYF.